The rows below give T cell receptor beta chains drawn from one sample of a study of CD8 T cells in Susac syndrome. TCRdb re-analysed the immunoSEQ multiplex PCR reads in MiXCR, keeping a single row per CDR3 protein. The sample has 150,000 to 200,000 distinct CDR3 sequences; 91% are singletons. The sequenced sample consisted of CD4+ T cells from PBMCs. All receptors derive from a human donor with Susac syndrome. The CDR3 runs from the conserved cysteine through the conserved F or W. Fields, in order: J gene, clone size, V gene, CDR3 protein. Size values are once, few and many counts, or a class for expanded clones, and some rows have none.

TRBJ2-1,NA,TRBV6-2/TRBV6-3,CASSLRTGVISNEQFF
TRBJ2-5,few,TRBV29-1,CSVRQGGETQYF
TRBJ2-1,once,TRBV7-9,CASSFGTQGGRGNEQFF
TRBJ2-1,NA,TRBV18,CASSPPTSGTPNEQFF
TRBJ1-2,once,TRBV29-1,CSVEVGRPAYGYTF
TRBJ1-2,once,TRBV19,CASTKQGTPGDGYTF
TRBJ1-4,NA,TRBV28,CASSTGTATATNEKLFF
TRBJ2-7,NA,TRBV29-1,CSARDSPDSAREQYF
TRBJ2-7,NA,TRBV7-9,CASSLGRTSSYEQYF
TRBJ2-4,NA,TRBV5-1,CASRGTGIDIQYF
TRBJ2-6,NA,TRBV30,CAWSVPGNSGANVLTF
TRBJ1-2,NA,TRBV11-2,CASSPRAGSGYGYTF
TRBJ2-1,once,TRBV7-9,CASSPIWTSGRNEQFF
TRBJ2-3,NA,TRBV2,CASSRGIAGGGDTQYF
TRBJ2-7,NA,TRBV7-2,CASSSPPGKVLYEQYF
TRBJ2-5,NA,TRBV20-1,CSARGLEETQYF
TRBJ2-5,NA,TRBV4-1,CASSQERTRAGEETQYF
TRBJ1-1,NA,TRBV3-1,CASSHTGQGFTEAFF
TRBJ2-7,NA,TRBV12-3/TRBV12-4,CASGIQGTTYEQYF
TRBJ2-2,NA,TRBV5-4,CASSLGRGRYTGELFF
TRBJ1-1,NA,TRBV6-1,CASSEEQGIVTEAFF
TRBJ2-7,once,TRBV10-3,CAISESGYEQYF
TRBJ2-7,NA,TRBV3-1,CASSQGRVRNEQYF
TRBJ2-3,NA,TRBV7-9,CAISRLAPRTDTQYF
TRBJ1-1,NA,TRBV9,CASSPLWTDTEAFF
TRBJ2-3,NA,TRBV9,CASSVDRGSTDTQYF
TRBJ2-2,NA,TRBV20-1,CSVPAPTANTGELFF
TRBJ2-5,NA,TRBV18,CASSPPGRQETQYF
TRBJ2-3,NA,TRBV5-1,CASSRINPTDTQYF
TRBJ2-7,NA,TRBV4-1,CASSPNLFGLAGVGAEQYF
TRBJ2-7,once,TRBV4-2,CASSQEGTGWGSGEQYF
TRBJ1-1,NA,TRBV29-1,CSAQGQPNTEAFF
TRBJ2-2,NA,TRBV5-4,CASSPRQGLNTGELFF
TRBJ2-7,NA,TRBV5-1,CASSHRQGASREQYF
TRBJ2-3,NA,TRBV9,CASSAELAGVGTDTQYF
TRBJ2-1,NA,TRBV3-1,CASSPRWVNEQFF
TRBJ1-5,NA,TRBV29-1,CSVAGDSNQPQHF
TRBJ1-6,NA,TRBV25-1,CASSESAGSNSPLHF
TRBJ1-1,NA,TRBV5-1,CASSSQNMNTEAFF
TRBJ1-2,once,TRBV11-3,CASSSGPSNYGYTF
TRBJ2-5,NA,TRBV20-1,CSARDLPSGSQETQYF